The following is a T cell receptor beta chain sequence with its context. The data originate from a study of shared clonotypes between healthy human individuals. V dropped 7 bases and J dropped 0 bases, with 9 bases sitting between them. CDR3 length: 13 residues. The germline gives CDR1 KGHSH, CDR2 LQKENI. This table comes from immunoSEQ multiplex PCR, and its TCRdb copy is limited to in-frame clones, with some not included. The repertoire has over a million clones, roughly 95% of them found once; the top ten carry approximately 1%. The clonotype originates from a man aged 25 to 45 in good health. The V call is TRBV18, the J call TRBJ1-1; D call uncertain. Sequenced sample: naive CD4+ T cells sorted from blood. Subset of the sample: CD45RA+ positively selected. The CDR3 nucleotides read TGTGCCAGCTACTCGCAGCTGAACACTGAAGCTTTCTTT. This translates into CASYSQLNTEAFF.